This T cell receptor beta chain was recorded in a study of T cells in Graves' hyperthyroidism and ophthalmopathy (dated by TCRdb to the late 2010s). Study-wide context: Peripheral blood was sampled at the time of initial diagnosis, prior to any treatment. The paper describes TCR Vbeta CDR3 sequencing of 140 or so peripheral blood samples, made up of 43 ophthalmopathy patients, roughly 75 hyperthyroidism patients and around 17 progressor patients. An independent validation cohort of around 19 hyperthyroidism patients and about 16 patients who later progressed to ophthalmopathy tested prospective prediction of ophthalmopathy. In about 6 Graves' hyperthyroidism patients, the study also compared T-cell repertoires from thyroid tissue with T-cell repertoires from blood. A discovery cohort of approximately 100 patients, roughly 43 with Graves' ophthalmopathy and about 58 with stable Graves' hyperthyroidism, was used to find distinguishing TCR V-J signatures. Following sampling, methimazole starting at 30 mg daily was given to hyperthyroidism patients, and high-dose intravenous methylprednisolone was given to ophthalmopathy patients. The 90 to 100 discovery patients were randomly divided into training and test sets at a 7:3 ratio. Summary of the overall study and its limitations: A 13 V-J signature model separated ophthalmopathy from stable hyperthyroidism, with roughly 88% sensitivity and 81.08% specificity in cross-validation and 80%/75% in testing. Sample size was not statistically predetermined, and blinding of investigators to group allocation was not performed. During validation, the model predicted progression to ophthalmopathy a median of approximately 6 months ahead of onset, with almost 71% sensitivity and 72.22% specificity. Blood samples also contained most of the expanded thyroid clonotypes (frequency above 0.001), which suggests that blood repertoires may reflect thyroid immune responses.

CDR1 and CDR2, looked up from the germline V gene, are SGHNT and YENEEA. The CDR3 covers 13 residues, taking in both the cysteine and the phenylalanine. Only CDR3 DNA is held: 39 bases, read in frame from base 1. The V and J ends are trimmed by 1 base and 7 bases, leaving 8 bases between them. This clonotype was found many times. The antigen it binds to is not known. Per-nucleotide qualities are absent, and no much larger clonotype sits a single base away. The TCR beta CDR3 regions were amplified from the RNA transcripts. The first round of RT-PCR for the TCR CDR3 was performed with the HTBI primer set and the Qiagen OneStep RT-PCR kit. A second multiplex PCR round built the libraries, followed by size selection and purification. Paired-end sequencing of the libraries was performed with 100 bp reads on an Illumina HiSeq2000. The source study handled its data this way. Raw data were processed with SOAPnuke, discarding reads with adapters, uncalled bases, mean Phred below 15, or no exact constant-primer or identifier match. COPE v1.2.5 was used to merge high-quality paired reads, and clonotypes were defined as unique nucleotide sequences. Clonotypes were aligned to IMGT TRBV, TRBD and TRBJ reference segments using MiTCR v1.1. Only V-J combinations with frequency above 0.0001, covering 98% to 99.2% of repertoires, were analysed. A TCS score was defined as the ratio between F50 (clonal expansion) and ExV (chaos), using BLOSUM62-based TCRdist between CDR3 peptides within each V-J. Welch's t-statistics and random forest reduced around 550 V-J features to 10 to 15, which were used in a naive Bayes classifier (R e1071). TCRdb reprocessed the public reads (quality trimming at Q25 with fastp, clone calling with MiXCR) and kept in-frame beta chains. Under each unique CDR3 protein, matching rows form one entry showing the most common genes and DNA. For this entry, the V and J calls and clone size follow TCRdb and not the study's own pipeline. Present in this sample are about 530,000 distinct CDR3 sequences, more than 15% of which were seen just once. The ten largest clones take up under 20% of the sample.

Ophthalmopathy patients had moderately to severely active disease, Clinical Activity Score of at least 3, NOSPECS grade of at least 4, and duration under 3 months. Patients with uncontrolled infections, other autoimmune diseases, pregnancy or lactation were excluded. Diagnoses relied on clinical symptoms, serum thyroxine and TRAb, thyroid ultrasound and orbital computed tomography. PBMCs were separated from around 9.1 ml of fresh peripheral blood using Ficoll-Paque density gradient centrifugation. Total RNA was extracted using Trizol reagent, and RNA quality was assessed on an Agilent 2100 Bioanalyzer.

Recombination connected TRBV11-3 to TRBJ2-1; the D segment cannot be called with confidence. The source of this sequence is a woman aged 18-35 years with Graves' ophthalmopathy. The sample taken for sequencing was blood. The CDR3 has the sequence CASSLAWGNEQFF. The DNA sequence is TGTGCCAGCAGCTTAGCGTGGGGAAATGAGCAGTTCTTC.